This TCR beta chain emerged from a study of OX40 agonist ivuxolimab in advanced cancers. The count of this clone is one. Antigen specificity is unknown. CDR3 size: 18 residues. Germline V gives CDR1 SGHVS, CDR2 FNYEAQ. Deletions cut 4 bases from V and 2 bases from J, with 24 bases between. The repertoire was sequenced with immunoSEQ multiplex PCR; TCRdb's copy has only in-frame clones and lacks some. The sample gives tens of thousands of clones, 65% to 90% of which show up once; roughly 30% is in the top ten. Findings of the study overall: In the 0.1 to 3.0 mg/kg range, CD4+ and CD8+ blood T cells had expanded clonally by week 6.

Sequenced here: CD4+ or CD8+ T cells sorted from blood, sampled in a trial of the OX40 agonist ivuxolimab. This receptor was obtained from an adult with an advanced solid tumor such as melanoma, head and neck, liver or kidney cancer. The rearrangement joins TRBV7-6 to TRBJ2-7, with D maybe TRBD2 (7 bases). DNA for the CDR3: TGTGCCAGCAGCTCCCCTGTGGGGGGGCAGGGTGGCCCCTACGAGCAGTACTTC. This codes for CASSSPVGGQGGPYEQYF. The variable domain in full, with the rest retrieved from reference TRBV7-6 and TRBJ2-7, is GAGVSQSPRYKVTKRGQDVALRCDPISGHVSLYWYRQALGQGPEFLTYFNYEAQQDKSGLPNDRFSAERPEGSISTLTIQRTEQRDSAMYRCASSSPVGGQGGPYEQYFGPGTRLTVT.